This record concerns one TCR beta chain sequence. The antigen remains unidentified. The data stem from a study of T cell responses to AZD1222 COVID-19 vaccine. Study-level results: Only a handful of people who got AZD1222 tested seropositive at baseline. Mostly white British, mostly female donors; authors suggested clonal diversity may be underestimated. Breadth and depth of Spike-specific TCRs rose after two AZD1222 doses. The reported proportion of spike-specific TCRs targeting unmutated variant regions was nearly half.

V gave up 4 bases and J gave up 1 base, with 7 bases separating them. The CDR3 has 13 residues. CDR1 is MDHEN and CDR2 is SYDVKM in the germline V gene. The table came from immunoSEQ multiplex PCR; TCRdb's copy has only in-frame clones and leaves some out. The data hold fewer than 200,000 clones, with approximately 90% observed a single time. Sequences were derived from peripheral blood, sampled 28 days after the second dose of the MenACWY control vaccine. The chain has TRBV28 and TRBJ1-1; D ambiguous. The sequence was obtained from an adult who received the MenACWY meningococcal vaccine as a control. The CDR3: CASSYFRNTEAFF. The CDR3 DNA reads TGTGCCAGCAGTTATTTTAGGAACACTGAAGCTTTCTTT.